The 18 T cell receptor beta chains in this list originate from one sample, sequenced in a study of T cell repertoires in cytomegalovirus infection. These TCRs are of unknown antigen specificity. MiXCR, run by TCRdb on the reads, gives a single entry per CDR3 protein. Among about 900,000 distinct CDR3 sequences, roughly 30% were seen once, and the ten largest hold 11% to 15%. This specimen was cultured CD8+ T cells from PBMCs, taken from culture after CMV antigen stimulation. These receptors came from a human donor in good health (CMV status not recorded). Some clones in this sample may be carry-over from other donors' samples.

This clonotype was seen only a few times. This sequence joins TRBV7-9 and TRBJ1-1, with D possibly being TRBD1 (5 bases). Germline CDR1 and CDR2: SEHNR and FQNEAQ (reference sequence). CDR3 length equals 15 residues. Trimming removed 5 bases from V and 4 bases from J, with 17 bases in between. CDR3 coding DNA: TGTGCCAGCAGCCGAGCTTGGGGGATGAGCACTGAAGCTTTCTTT. Its translation: CASSRAWGMSTEAFF.

The chain recombines TRBV12-3 or TRBV12-4 with TRBJ1-5, with D hard to call. The V end was cut by 5 bases, the J end by 3 bases, with 11 bases between. This CDR3 spans 14 amino acids. CDR3 in amino acids: CASSQTAINQPQHF. The CDR3 DNA reads TGTGCCAGCAGTCAAACAGCGATCAATCAGCCCCAGCATTTT.

In this sample, this clonotype turned up many times. The rearrangement links TRBV7-2 to TRBJ2-1, with D perhaps TRBD1 or TRBD2 (5 bases each). The V gene's germline CDR1 is SGHTA and CDR2 FQGNSA. Trimming cost V 6 bases and J 2 bases, with 14 bases left between them. This CDR3 has 15 residues. The CDR3 here is CASRFRDGTYNEQFF. The CDR3 bases are TGTGCCAGCAGGTTCCGGGACGGAACCTACAATGAGCAGTTCTTC.

This chain connects TRBV6-5 to TRBJ2-3, with TRBD1 matching over 7 bases. This CDR3 spans 15 amino acids. Germline CDR1 is MNHEY and CDR2 is SVGAGI. Germline trimming cut 2 bases from V and 2 bases from J; bases unmatched to any gene: 4. The CDR3 reads CASSYRDSYTDTQYF. In DNA, the CDR3 is TGTGCCAGCAGTTACCGGGACAGTTACACAGATACGCAGTATTTT.

A remark on this clonotype: With a much larger clone just one base away, this may be a read error. The chain couples TRBV7-6 to TRBJ2-2, with 13 positions matching TRBD2. The CDR3 length is 18 residues. CDR1 SGHVS and CDR2 FNYEAQ come from the germline V gene. CDR3 sequence (DNA): TGTGTCAGCAGCTTAGAGCTTCCGGGACTAGCGGGGACCGGGGAGCTGTTTTTT. It yields the protein CVSSLELPGLAGTGELFF.

V and J are TRBV15 and TRBJ1-2; no reliable D call. Germline CDR1 reads LNHNV; CDR2 reads YYDKDF (reference sequence). V shed 5 bases and J shed 6 bases, with 19 bases lying between them. The CDR3 totals 15 residues. CDR3 residues: CATSETHDSLHGYTF. CDR3 coding DNA: TGTGCCACCAGCGAGACCCACGACTCCCTCCATGGCTACACCTTC.

This clonotype was recorded a few times. V usage is TRBV6-5 and J usage is TRBJ2-3; possibly TRBD1 for D (6 bases). Germline V CDR1 and CDR2: MNHEY, SVGAGI. The CDR3 has 14 residues. Deletions cut 6 bases from V and 3 bases from J, with 13 bases between. CDR3 sequence: CASRIQGETDTQYF. In DNA form, the CDR3 reads TGTGCCAGCAGGATACAGGGAGAGACAGATACGCAGTATTTT.

In this sample, this clonotype turned up many times. The rearrangement links TRBV12-3 or TRBV12-4 to TRBJ1-5; possibly TRBD1 for D (5 bases). The CDR3 sequence is 17 residues long. V lost 6 bases and J 0 bases, leaving 18 bases between the germline ends. CDR3: CASSSIRQPYSNQPQHF. CDR3 sequence (DNA): TGTGCCAGCAGCTCTATCCGACAGCCTTATAGCAATCAGCCCCAGCATTTT.

Of note for this clonotype: The junction departs from germline at one end; a sequencing error may be responsible. This chain links TRBV7-8 with TRBJ1-5; a possible D gene is TRBD1 (6 bases). The CDR3 extends over 13 amino acids. The germline CDR1 and CDR2 sequences are SGHVS and FQNEAQ. In nucleotides, the CDR3 is TGTACCAGCAGCCAGGGGTTGGGCCAGCCCCAGCATTTT. Its translation is CTSSQGLGQPQHF.

This clonotype was found a few times. The V gene is TRBV6-5, the J gene TRBJ2-7, with 7 bases matching TRBD1. V was clipped by 8 bases and J by 3 bases; unmatched bases: 13. This CDR3 spans 15 amino acids. Per germline, CDR1 MNHEY and CDR2 SVGAGI. CDR3 bases: TGTGCCAGCTGCCCCAGACAGGGCGCCTACTACGAGCAGTACTTC. This sequence encodes CASCPRQGAYYEQYF.

This rearrangement joins TRBV7-9 to TRBJ2-5; D may be TRBD2 (7 bases). The V end lost 5 bases, the J end lost 4 bases, and 14 bases lay between the germline ends. From germline, CDR1 is SEHNR and CDR2 FQNEAQ (reference sequence). This CDR3 comprises 14 residues. CDR3 sequence: CASSTVGGGETQYF. The CDR3 DNA reads TGTGCCAGCAGCACAGTAGGGGGGGGAGAGACCCAGTACTTC.

This clonotype was picked up many times. The chain is built from TRBV25-1 and TRBJ2-2; a weak D match, TRBD2 (5 bases). Trimming took 1 base from V and 6 from J, leaving 15 bases between them. Germline-derived CDR1 and CDR2 are MGHDK and SYGVNS. The CDR3 covers 16 residues. CDR3 sequence (DNA): TGTGCCAGCAGTGAATTTGGGGAGTCCCTAGCCGGGGAGCTGTTTTTT. This translates into CASSEFGESLAGELFF.

The CDR3 spells CASSDHLAEGQFF. The CDR3 DNA sequence: TGCGCCAGCAGTGATCACCTAGCGGAAGGGCAGTTCTTC. The J gene is TRBJ2-1, the V gene TRBV10-2, with 7 bases matching TRBD2. Germline CDR1 reads WSHSY; CDR2 reads SAAADI. Trimming took 3 bases from V and 12 from J; bases not matched to a gene: 8. The CDR3 has 13 amino acids.

This clonotype has more than one count but fewer than ten. The chain couples TRBV7-9 to TRBJ2-5; D unresolved. V lost 5 bases and J 4 bases, leaving 11 bases between the germline ends. CDR1 SEHNR and CDR2 FQNEAQ come from the germline V gene (reference sequence). The CDR3 covers 13 residues. This CDR3 reads CASSLLGPETQYF. The CDR3 DNA sequence: TGTGCCAGCAGCCTTTTAGGACCAGAGACCCAGTACTTC.

The gene calls are TRBV5-4 and TRBJ2-2; 10 bases line up with TRBD2. Germline values: CDR1 SGHNT, CDR2 YYREEE (reference sequence). The CDR3 contains 17 residues. V lost 0 bases, J lost 2 bases, and 4 bases stayed unmatched. CDR3 sequence (DNA): TGTGCCAGCAGCTTGGATAGCGGGGGGACAAACACCGGGGAGCTGTTTTTT. Translation gives CASSLDSGGTNTGELFF.

The chain links TRBV5-5 to TRBJ2-1, with TRBD2 identical over 10 bases. With V trimmed by 4 bases and J by 1 base, 5 bases remained unmatched. The germline gives CDR1 SGHKS, CDR2 YYEKEE (reference sequence). The CDR3 is 16 amino acids. The CDR3 region has the DNA TGTGCCAGCAGCCCCCAGACTAGCGGGTCCTACAATGAGCAGTTCTTC. Translating it yields CASSPQTSGSYNEQFF. Supplemented by reference TRBV5-5 and TRBJ2-1, the full variable domain reads DAGVTQSPTHLIKTRGQQVTLRCSPISGHKSVSWYQQVLGQGPQFIFQYYEKEERGRGNFPDRFSARQFPNYSSELNVNALLLGDSALYLCASSPQTSGSYNEQFFGPGTRLTVL.

The chain recombines TRBV29-1 with TRBJ2-7; TRBD2 agrees at 9 bases. The CDR3 runs to 14 residues. CDR1 is SQVTM, CDR2 ANQGSEA, per germline. The V segment lost 6 bases and the J segment 3 bases; nucleotides outside the gene matches: 9. The CDR3 spells CSVEGSSGDYEQYF. The CDR3 DNA reads TGCAGCGTCGAGGGGTCTAGCGGGGACTACGAGCAGTACTTC.

The gene calls are TRBV12-3 or TRBV12-4 and TRBJ2-7, with TRBD2 as a possible D gene (5 bases). The CDR3 has 15 residues. Trimming pared 0 bases from V and 0 bases from J, leaving 9 bases between. The CDR3 spells CASSLASAISYEQYF. The CDR3 nucleotides read TGTGCCAGCAGTTTAGCTAGCGCGATCTCCTACGAGCAGTACTTC.